Below are 10 T cell receptor beta chains sequenced from a single sample in a study of low-dose radiotherapy and immunotherapy resistance in tumors. As to time point: after trial treatment. Treatment denoted: LDRT plus nivolumab, ipilimumab, low-dose cyclophosphamide and aspirin (RACIN trial). Covering alpha and beta chains, TRAV- and TRBV-specific primers were used for the first-strand cDNA. The TCRs were subjected to amplification over roughly 18 PCR cycles employing a constant-region primer in conjunction with a V-primer adapter. TCRdb independently ran MiXCR on the reads; one entry per CDR3 protein. The sample has 95,000 to 100,000 distinct CDR3 sequences, roughly 20% seen once. The sequencing here drew on PBMCs, taken after low-dose radiotherapy plus immunotherapy. The origin of the receptors is a male donor with prostate cancer.

Ten or more counts support this clonotype. This chain uses TRBV20-1 with TRBJ2-2; D possibly corresponds to TRBD2 (6 bases). Germline CDR1 is DFQATT and CDR2 is SNEGSKA (reference sequence). V was cut by 5 bases and J by 7 bases, with 11 bases left in between. The CDR3 extends over 12 amino acids. The CDR3 spells CSAVGGYGELFF. As DNA, the CDR3 is TGCAGTGCTGTGGGGGGTTACGGGGAGCTGTTTTTT.

The chain is built from TRBV11-3 and TRBJ2-1; tentatively, D is TRBD1 (6 bases). Germline CDR1 reads SGHNT; CDR2 reads YENEEA. CDR3 length: 14 residues. V lost 5 bases to trimming and J lost 4 bases, with 12 bases between them. CDR3 residues: CASSRQEPYNEQFF. The CDR3 DNA reads as TGTGCCAGCAGCCGACAGGAACCATACAATGAGCAGTTCTTC. The full variable domain, with the rest looked up from reference TRBV11-3 and TRBJ2-1, is EAGVVQSPRYKIIEKKQPVAFWCNPISGHNTLYWYLQNLGQGPELLIRYENEEAVDDSQLPKDRFSAERLKGVDSTLKIQPAELGDSAVYLCASSRQEPYNEQFFGPGTRLTVL.

This clonotype has ten or more counts. This sequence joins TRBV2 and TRBJ2-2, with D maybe TRBD1 (6 bases). The V gene lost 6 bases and the J gene lost 6 bases, with 14 bases spanning the gap. Germline CDR1 and CDR2: SNHLY and FYNNEI. The CDR3 is 14 amino acids. CDR3 DNA: TGTGCCAGCAGCCCGGACAGTTATGCCGGGGAGCTGTTTTTT. This gives the protein CASSPDSYAGELFF.

This clonotype was counted ten times or more. The gene calls are TRBV7-6 and TRBJ2-1; 7 positions agree with TRBD2. CDR1 is SGHVS and CDR2 is FNYEAQ in the germline V gene. The CDR3 has 16 amino acids. Losses at the gene ends were 5 bases for V and 3 bases for J; bases not matched to a gene: 10. The CDR3 region has the DNA TGTGCCAGCAGCCCCGTCGGGGCGGGGGACTACAATGAGCAGTTCTTC. Amino acid sequence: CASSPVGAGDYNEQFF.

This chain uses TRBV5-6 with TRBJ2-1; D is uncertain. V shed 0 bases and J shed 1 base, with 5 bases lying between them. Looked up from germline, CDR1 is SGHDT and CDR2 is YYEEEE. The length of the CDR3 is 14 residues. The CDR3: CASSLEGSYNEQFF. CDR3 coding DNA: TGTGCCAGCAGCTTGGAGGGATCCTACAATGAGCAGTTCTTC.

This clonotype has ten or more counts. The rearrangement links TRBV19 to TRBJ2-7; D is possibly TRBD2 (6 bases). This CDR3 has 14 amino acids. Germline lookup yields CDR1 LNHDA and CDR2 SQIVND (reference sequence). The ends were cut back, 5 bases at V and 5 bases at J, with 16 bases in the middle. CDR3 nucleotide sequence: TGTGCCAGTAGTCCGGGAGACTCGCGTCACGAGCAGTACTTC. It specifies CASSPGDSRHEQYF.

This clonotype was found many times. The chain is built from TRBV4-1 and TRBJ2-3; 13 nucleotides line up with TRBD2. Germline-derived CDR1 and CDR2 are MGHRA and YSYEKL. The CDR3 has 21 residues. V lost 6 bases to trimming and J lost 5 bases; unmatched junction nucleotides: 23. CDR3 amino acids: CASRRSPQLAGGDWTGDTQYF. The CDR3 nucleotides are TGCGCCAGCAGACGAAGCCCCCAACTAGCGGGGGGGGATTGGACAGGAGATACGCAGTATTTT.

This clonotype was seen a few times. The chain has TRBV18 and TRBJ2-1; TRBD1 agrees at 7 bases. Germline V lookup: CDR1 KGHSH, CDR2 LQKENI. The CDR3 is made up of 13 amino acids. Unmatched junction bases numbered 4, after V lost 2 bases and J lost 9 bases. The CDR3 nucleotides are TGTGCCAGCTCACCAGGGGACAGTTCTGAGCAGTTCTTC. Protein: CASSPGDSSEQFF.

This clonotype was seen many times. This chain links TRBV5-1 with TRBJ1-1; TRBD1 matches 9 bases. CDR1 SGHRS and CDR2 YFSETQ come from the germline V gene. V was clipped by 3 bases and J by 7 bases; unmatched bases: 10. This CDR3 spans 15 amino acids. CDR3 sequence (DNA): TGCGCCAGCAGCTCGGGGACAGGGTCGGAGCGTGAAGCTTTCTTT. Translating gives CASSSGTGSEREAFF.

Many counts were recorded for this clonotype. J is TRBJ2-5 and V is TRBV11-1; 7 positions agree with TRBD2. Losses at the gene ends were 4 bases for V and 2 bases for J; bases not matched to a gene: 4. The V gene's germline CDR1 is SGHAT and CDR2 FQDESV (reference sequence). This CDR3 has 14 amino acids. The DNA for the CDR3 is TGTGCCAGCAGCTCAGAGCGGGGACAAGAGACCCAGTACTTC. Amino acids: CASSSERGQETQYF.